Listed below are T cell receptor beta chains from one sample, sequenced in a study of persistence of HIV-infected CD4 T cells. Assay: immunoSEQ multiplex PCR; the TCRdb copy retains only in-frame clones and omits some. The data show tens of thousands of clones, about 88% seen once. No antigen has been identified for these receptors. Sequenced here: CD4+ T cells sorted from PBMCs after roughly 20-hour stimulation, sampled from a patient who received antiretroviral therapy. All receptors derive from an adult woman with HIV who was CMV-seropositive. Each CDR3 is given without its conserved first and last residue.

j_call | v_call | cdr3_aa
TRBJ2-1 | TRBV19 | ASSILERAEQF
TRBJ1-6 | TRBV5-4 | ASSLEGRTYNSPLH
TRBJ1-1 | TRBV29-1 | SVVYSGPPMNTEAF
TRBJ2-5 | TRBV12-5 | ASGFPGTGGFGETQY
TRBJ2-2 | TRBV19 | ASSSDRGQVTGELF
TRBJ2-7 | TRBV30 | AWKGMSYEQY
TRBJ2-7 | TRBV10-3 | AISEGTGAPYEQY
TRBJ2-3 | TRBV5-6 | ASSLPSTDTQY
TRBJ2-1 | TRBV4-1 | ASSHPGTGPNEQF
TRBJ2-3 | TRBV5-4 | ASSSAGTGLTDTQY
TRBJ2-5 | TRBV24-1 | ATSENRGYQETQY
TRBJ1-2 | TRBV30 | AWSVTGNNGYT
TRBJ2-2 | TRBV6-5 | ASSQGPATGELF
TRBJ2-2 | TRBV7-3 | ASSLNAGKNTGELF
TRBJ1-2 | TRBV5-6 | ASSLFQDANYGYT
TRBJ2-4 | TRBV6-6 | ASSYVAGGAKNIQY
TRBJ2-7 | TRBV5-1 | ASSLAADREAQY
TRBJ1-1 | TRBV12-5 | ASGLVLRGMAYRNTEAF
TRBJ1-2 | TRBV6-5 | ASRRTLTNYGYT
TRBJ1-1 | TRBV27 | ASAGFDAEADPF
TRBJ2-1 | TRBV7-7 | ASSLAGGTYNEQF
TRBJ2-3 | TRBV11-3 | ASSFHTDTQY
TRBJ2-3 | TRBV7-2 | ASSPWVPSRADTQY
TRBJ2-3 | TRBV14 | ASSHYSTDTQY
TRBJ1-2 | TRBV9 | ASSARQGGKDYGYT
TRBJ1-2 | TRBV5-1 | ASSTATGGDGYT
TRBJ2-3 | TRBV10-3 | AISLGTSGGTDTQY
TRBJ1-2 | TRBV3-1/TRBV3-2 | ASSQEGRGHGYT
TRBJ1-2 | TRBV5-4 | ASSPGTYRTYGYT
TRBJ2-3 | TRBV5-8 | ASSLLGKSTDTQY
TRBJ1-1 | TRBV30 | AWSVSGFFVAF
TRBJ2-1 | TRBV18 | ASSRGGLEQF
TRBJ1-2 | TRBV30 | AWNSHRPHNYGYT
TRBJ1-4 | TRBV29-1 | SVLLWDQGEKLF
TRBJ2-1 | TRBV9 | ASSVTSGSYNEQF
TRBJ2-7 | TRBV2 | AGAGKSSYEQY
TRBJ1-1 | TRBV10-3 | AISESDRNTEAF
TRBJ2-7 | TRBV5-1 | ASSVGTGVAYEQY
TRBJ1-5 | TRBV7-8 | ASSFTRGAGNQPQH
TRBJ2-1 | TRBV19 | ASRRLTSSYNEQF
TRBJ2-2 | TRBV15 | ATSRDPLGSWLF
TRBJ2-2 | TRBV7-3 | ASSLRAGASTGELF
TRBJ1-6 | TRBV10-1 | ASSLSESYNSPLH
TRBJ1-1 | TRBV5-1 | ASSLSSGATEAF
TRBJ2-5 | TRBV10-1 | ASSGGARLAGTQY
TRBJ1-1 | TRBV10-3 | AISPRSGDTEAF
TRBJ2-2 | TRBV3-1/TRBV3-2 | ASSQLRGLDTGELF
TRBJ2-7 | TRBV3-1/TRBV3-2 | ASSQVGVGEQY
TRBJ2-2 | TRBV7-8 | ASSLVVGTGELF
TRBJ1-6 | TRBV6-1 | ASSEVGYSPLH
TRBJ2-7 | TRBV5-1 | ASSWDRRSYEQY
TRBJ2-1 | TRBV2 | ASSLPRGPSYNEQF
TRBJ2-3 | TRBV30 | AWSVPLAGATDTQY
TRBJ2-3 | TRBV5-8 | ASSLAAGITDTQY